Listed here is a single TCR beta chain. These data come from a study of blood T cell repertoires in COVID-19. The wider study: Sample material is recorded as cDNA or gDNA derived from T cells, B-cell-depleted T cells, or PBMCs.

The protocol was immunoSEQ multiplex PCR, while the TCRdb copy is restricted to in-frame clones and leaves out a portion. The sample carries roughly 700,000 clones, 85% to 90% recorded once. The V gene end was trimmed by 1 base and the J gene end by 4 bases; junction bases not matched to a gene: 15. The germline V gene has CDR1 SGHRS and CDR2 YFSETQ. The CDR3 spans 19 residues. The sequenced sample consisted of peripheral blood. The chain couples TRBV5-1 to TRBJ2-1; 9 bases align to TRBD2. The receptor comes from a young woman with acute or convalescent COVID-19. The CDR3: CASSLQTRGTSPWYNEQFF. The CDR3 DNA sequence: TGCGCCAGCAGCTTGCAAACAAGGGGGACTAGCCCTTGGTACAATGAGCAGTTCTTC. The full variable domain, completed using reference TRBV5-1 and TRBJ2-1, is KAGVTQTPRYLIKTRGQQVTLSCSPISGHRSVSWYQQTPGQGLQFLFEYFSETQRNKGNFPGRFSGRQFSNSRSEMNVSTLELGDSALYLCASSLQTRGTSPWYNEQFFGPGTRLTVL.